These 27 T cell receptor beta chains originate from one sample sequenced in a study of T cell clones after liver transplantation. Assay used: immunoSEQ multiplex PCR; TCRdb lists only in-frame clones, some missing. This sample has approximately 12,000 clones; less than 85% occur once, and the top ten carry roughly 31%. The material sequenced was CD8+ T cells from blood, taken at the 22-month timepoint. The source of these receptors is a human patient who received a liver transplant. The graft donor may be the source of some T cells.

This clone was observed at least ten times. Other DNA sequences in this specimen translate into the identical CDR3. The rearrangement uses TRBV4-3 and TRBJ2-7; D unclear. The V end was cut by 2 bases, the J end by 0 bases, with 5 bases between. The germline V gene has CDR1 LGHNA and CDR2 YSLEER. CDR3 length: 13 residues. This CDR3 reads CASSQSPSYEQYF. The CDR3 bases are TGCGCCAGCAGCCAAAGCCCCTCCTACGAGCAGTACTTC.

This chain uses TRBV6-6 with TRBJ2-7, with D perhaps matching TRBD2 (7 bases). Trimming took off 5 bases at V and 5 bases at J, with 16 bases between the two ends. The CDR3 length is 14 residues. Per the germline V gene, CDR1 is MNHNY and CDR2 is SVGAGI (reference sequence). The CDR3 reads CASSPRAGAHEQYF. The CDR3 DNA sequence: TGTGCCAGCAGTCCCCGGGCGGGGGCTCACGAGCAGTACTTC.

This chain connects TRBV6-4 to TRBJ1-5, with D maybe TRBD1 (6 bases). Germline V gives CDR1 MRHNA, CDR2 SNTAGT. The V end lost 9 bases, the J end lost 5 bases, and 14 bases lay between the germline ends. The CDR3 extends over 13 amino acids. The CDR3 DNA reads TGTGCCAGACAAAACAGGGTTGATCAGCCCCAGCATTTT. It codes for CARQNRVDQPQHF.

The chain uses TRBV21-1 and TRBJ2-5; the table names TRBD2, a call not compared with the DNA. TRBV21-1 corresponds to a pseudogene. The CDR3 contains 12 residues. The CDR3 here is CASSFPSGAQYF. The CDR3, as DNA: TGTGCCAGCAGCTTCCCATCGGGAGCCCAGTACTTC.

This chain joins TRBV9 and TRBJ2-1, with TRBD2 as a possible D gene (5 bases). Germline V gene sequence: CDR1 SGDLS, CDR2 YYNGEE. The CDR3 covers 15 residues. V was trimmed by 4 bases and J by 6 bases, leaving 17 bases between them. The CDR3 DNA sequence: TGTGCCAGCAGCCCCCGGGTAGCGAGTCGCAATGAGCAGTTCTTC. As protein: CASSPRVASRNEQFF.

The chain carries TRBV27 and TRBJ1-1, with a possible D match to TRBD1 (5 bases). The CDR3 runs 14 residues. Germline V lookup: CDR1 MNHEY, CDR2 SMNVEV (reference sequence). Trimming removed 3 bases from V and 6 bases from J, with 14 bases in between. The CDR3, as DNA: TGTGCCAGCAGTTTGGGGGGAGGCGGGCCTGAAGCTTTCTTT. This sequence encodes CASSLGGGGPEAFF.

The rearrangement joins TRBV5-4 to TRBJ1-1; D uncertain. The length of the CDR3 is 14 residues. Between the trimmed V and J ends, which lost 0 bases and 11 bases, there was a span of 17 bases. CDR1 is SGHNT and CDR2 is YYREEE in the germline V gene (reference sequence). CDR3: CASSLAKTAGLAFF. DNA of the CDR3: TGTGCCAGCAGCTTGGCCAAGACGGCGGGCTTGGCTTTCTTT.

The chain carries TRBV5-6 and TRBJ1-2; no definite D call. The CDR3 totals 12 residues. V lost 2 bases and J 4 bases, leaving 6 bases between the germline ends. Germline V CDR1 and CDR2: SGHDT, YYEEEE. Written as DNA, the CDR3 is TGTGCCAGCAGCTTAAGTGCCTATGGCTACACCTTC. Its translation: CASSLSAYGYTF.

This sequence joins TRBV7-9 and TRBJ2-7; D perhaps matches TRBD2 (6 bases). The CDR3 sequence is 14 residues long. The germline V gene has CDR1 SEHNR and CDR2 FQNEAQ (reference sequence). Trimming shortened V by 6 bases and J by 4 bases, and 16 bases separated the two germline ends. CDR3 in amino acids: CASSGLRGRYEQYF. For the CDR3, the DNA is TGTGCCAGCAGTGGACTAAGGGGAAGATACGAGCAGTACTTC.

The chain carries TRBV29-1 and TRBJ2-1; maybe TRBD1 (6 bases). Germline V lookup: CDR1 SQVTM, CDR2 ANQGSEA. The CDR3 extends over 13 amino acids. V lost 2 bases, J lost 4 bases, and 9 bases lay in between. CDR3 nucleotide sequence: TGCAGCGTTGAAATGGGACATTACAATGAGCAGTTCTTC. Protein product: CSVEMGHYNEQFF.

This clone was observed a few times. The rearrangement uses TRBV6-1 and TRBJ2-1, with 7 bases that match TRBD1. Germline V CDR1 and CDR2: MNHNS, SASEGT. J gave up 5 bases and V 9 bases, and 7 bases lay outside the gene matches. This CDR3 spans 13 amino acids. The CDR3 spells CASYFDRDNEQFF. The CDR3 coding sequence is TGTGCCAGTTACTTCGACAGGGACAATGAGCAGTTCTTC.

This sequence joins TRBV7-9 and TRBJ2-2; the D gene could be TRBD1 or TRBD2 (7 bases each). Germline V gives CDR1 SEHNR, CDR2 FQNEAQ (reference sequence). The V and J ends lost 5 bases and 4 bases respectively, with 17 bases between them. The CDR3 totals 16 residues. CDR3: CASSPSGGGITGELFF. The CDR3 DNA reads as TGTGCCAGCAGCCCCTCAGGGGGGGGCATCACCGGGGAGCTGTTTTTT.

The chain joins TRBV11-2 to TRBJ2-1, with 12 positions matching TRBD2. With 2 bases clipped from V and 6 bases from J, the junction kept 5 bases outside the gene matches. Per the germline V gene, CDR1 is SGHAT and CDR2 is FQNNGV. The CDR3 contains 16 residues. CDR3 DNA: TGTGCCAGCAGCTTATCCCCTAGCGGGAGGGGCAATGAGCAGTTCTTC. Amino acid sequence: CASSLSPSGRGNEQFF.

This clone was seen only a few times. The chain is built from TRBV27 and TRBJ1-5; D gene uncertain. Germline V CDR1 and CDR2: MNHEY, SMNVEV (reference sequence). Trimming shortened V by 5 bases and J by 9 bases, and 14 bases separated the two germline ends. The CDR3 extends over 13 amino acids. The CDR3 region is CASSTRGFPPQHF. The CDR3 DNA sequence: TGTGCCAGCAGTACTCGAGGGTTTCCGCCCCAGCATTTT.

The chain combines TRBV9 with TRBJ2-3; 12 nucleotides match TRBD2. The length of the CDR3 is 16 residues. The ends lost 4 bases at V and 2 bases at J; junction bases unmatched: 5. Germline CDR1 reads SGDLS; CDR2 reads YYNGEE. The CDR3 sequence is CASSFGLAGFTDTQYF. For the CDR3, the DNA is TGTGCCAGCAGCTTTGGACTAGCGGGGTTCACAGATACGCAGTATTTT.

The rearrangement joins TRBV6-9 to TRBJ1-1, with TRBD1 matching 8 bases. The germline V gene has CDR1 MNHGY and CDR2 SVAAGI. The J segment lost 0 bases and the V segment lost 3 bases, leaving 3 bases of the junction unmatched. The CDR3 consists of 15 residues. The CDR3 loop reads CASSYPQGVNTEAFF. CDR3 nucleotide sequence: TGTGCCAGCAGTTACCCACAGGGGGTGAACACTGAAGCTTTCTTT.

This chain connects TRBV7-2 to TRBJ2-1; 12 bases match TRBD2. V shed 4 bases and J 7 bases; nucleotides not matched to a gene: 5. The germline CDR1 and CDR2 sequences are SGHTA and FQGNSA. The CDR3 is made up of 15 amino acids. The CDR3 DNA reads as TGTGCCAGCAGCTGGCTAGCGGGGGGGCGGAATGAGCAGTTCTTC. Protein sequence: CASSWLAGGRNEQFF.

CDR3 in amino acids: CASSLTGWTEAFF. The CDR3 nucleotides read TGTGCCAGCAGCTTAACAGGGTGGACTGAAGCTTTCTTT. The rearrangement joins TRBV9 to TRBJ1-1, with D possibly TRBD1 on 6 matching bases. With 4 bases removed from V and 5 bases from J, the gap between germline ends came to 12 bases. CDR3 length equals 13 residues. Germline-derived CDR1 and CDR2 are SGDLS and YYNGEE.

The chain has TRBV4-3 and TRBJ1-1, with unresolved D. Germline CDR1 and CDR2: LGHNA and YSLEER. CDR3 length: 15 residues. Trimming stripped 7 bases from V and 1 base from J, with 16 bases between. The CDR3 DNA sequence: TGCGCCAGCAAAAGTTCCCGGAGGTCGAACACTGAAGCTTTCTTT. Translation: CASKSSRRSNTEAFF.

This clone came up once. The chain uses TRBV4-1 and TRBJ2-1; D possibly corresponds to TRBD2 (6 bases). CDR3 length: 17 amino acids. The V gene's germline CDR1 is MGHRA and CDR2 YSYEKL. V lost 3 bases and J 0 bases, leaving 15 bases between the germline ends. CDR3 sequence: CASSQELAARSYNEQFF. In DNA, the CDR3 is TGCGCCAGCAGCCAGGAACTAGCCGCCCGCTCCTACAATGAGCAGTTCTTC.

The chain combines TRBV5-5 with TRBJ2-3; D gene unclear. Trimming left V 2 bases short and J 0 bases short, with 13 bases between. This CDR3 comprises 16 residues. Germline-derived CDR1 and CDR2 are SGHKS and YYEKEE (reference sequence). Here the CDR3 DNA reads TGTGCCAGCAGCTTATTCTCCGCCGCGAGCACAGATACGCAGTATTTT. It translates to CASSLFSAASTDTQYF.

The genes are TRBV4-1 and TRBJ1-2, with 8 positions matching TRBD1. In germline, CDR1 is MGHRA, CDR2 YSYEKL. With 3 bases clipped from V and 6 bases from J, the junction kept 15 bases outside the gene matches. The CDR3 totals 17 residues. The CDR3 reads CASSQGEDRVNSHGYTF. CDR3 nucleotide sequence: TGCGCCAGCAGCCAGGGGGAGGACAGGGTAAATAGCCATGGCTACACCTTC.

This clone was found a few times. This rearrangement joins TRBV7-9 to TRBJ2-1; D is possibly TRBD1 or TRBD2 (5 bases each). V lost 3 bases to trimming and J lost 10 bases, with 13 bases between them. The CDR3 runs to 13 residues. Germline V CDR1 and CDR2: SEHNR, FQNEAQ (reference sequence). DNA of the CDR3: TGTGCCAGCAGCTTTGGGACCGGCTACGAGCAGTTCTTC. The encoded protein is CASSFGTGYEQFF.

The chain carries TRBV5-6 and TRBJ2-7; 7 bases agree with TRBD2. The CDR3 contains 14 residues. The V gene end was trimmed by 0 bases and the J gene end by 6 bases; junction bases not matched to a gene: 6. Looked up from germline, CDR1 is SGHDT and CDR2 is YYEEEE. This CDR3 is CASSLGGGSAEQYF. The DNA of the CDR3 is TGTGCCAGCAGCTTGGGCGGGGGTAGTGCCGAGCAGTACTTC.

Here the CDR3 DNA reads TGCGCCAGCAGCTTCGGGAGGGCGCGAGCCGGGGAGCTGTTTTTT. Its translation is CASSFGRARAGELFF. The V and J genes are TRBV4-3 and TRBJ2-2, with 8 bases matching TRBD2. Germline assignment: CDR1 LGHNA and CDR2 YSLEER. The CDR3 consists of 15 residues. V was pared by 5 bases and J by 6 bases, with 8 bases of the junction left unmatched.

The CDR3 reads CASSVVAGGPQETQYF. CDR3 nucleotide sequence: TGTGCCAGCAGCGTAGTGGCGGGGGGGCCTCAAGAGACCCAGTACTTC. The V call is TRBV9, the J call TRBJ2-5; TRBD2 agrees at 9 bases. The length of the CDR3 is 16 residues. The germline V gene has CDR1 SGDLS and CDR2 YYNGEE. Losses at the gene ends were 0 bases for V and 2 bases for J; bases not matched to a gene: 5.

By frequency in the sample, this clone is medium-sized. V gene TRBV11-2 combines with J gene TRBJ2-5, with 8 nucleotides matching TRBD2. Germline V lookup: CDR1 SGHAT, CDR2 FQNNGV. The CDR3 covers 15 residues. V lost 5 bases and J lost 5; bases outside the gene matches: 10. The CDR3 DNA reads TGTGCCAGCAGCCCGGAAGCGGGAGTCTGGGAGACCCAGTACTTC. This translates into CASSPEAGVWETQYF.